The sample holds a few counts of the clone carrying this TCR beta chain. Its target is unknown. CDR3 length: 11 amino acids. Germline V lookup: CDR1 MNHEY, CDR2 SVGEGT. Trimming cost V 6 bases and J 9 bases, with 9 bases left between them. This record comes from a study of response to subunit inactivated influenza vaccine. Study-level points and caveats: There was a suggestion from the authors that each seasonal influenza vaccination recruits few new T cells.

Each CDR3 protein gets one entry after TCRdb re-called the RT-PCR reads with MiXCR. The profile shows 530,000 or so distinct CDR3 sequences, about 25% of them singletons. The starting material was CD4+ T cells sorted from PBMCs, obtained 5 to 6 days after vaccination. The sequence was obtained from a man in his forties or fifties who received an inactivated influenza vaccine. The chain couples TRBV6-2 or TRBV6-3 to TRBJ2-4; D is undetermined. Here the CDR3 DNA reads TGTGCCAGCAGCCGCGAGTCCATTCAGTACTTC. As protein: CASSRESIQYF.